This record concerns one T cell receptor (beta chain) sequence. Its antigen is still unknown. These data originate in a study of cytomegalovirus exposure and HLA in healthy donors. Overall study context: One earlier analysis, a look at about 179 million T cells, found some 100 million unique TCR beta sequences. As released early, the data held 75 million to 90 million unique TCRs from HLA-typed donors. Study outcomes and limitations: Reports indicate that TCR beta sequences accurately predicted the HLA-A and HLA-B alleles of most subjects. Confirmation in vitro established that a few CMV-associated chains were specific for CMV antigens.

From germline, CDR1 is SGHVS and CDR2 FNYEAQ. The CDR3 covers 14 residues. Trimming left V 5 bases short and J 5 bases short, with 10 bases between. With 60 Vbeta and 13 Jbeta primers, the PCR was carried out. Here immunoSEQ multiplex PCR was the method, and the copy in TCRdb shows in-frame clones only, minus some. The sample comprises about 120,000 clones, about 69% of which are singletons, and 1.6% rests with the top ten. The sequenced sample consisted of PBMCs. The sequence was collected from a woman aged 18-29 years in good health and CMV-seronegative. The V gene is TRBV7-6, the J gene TRBJ1-6; a possible D gene is TRBD1 (5 bases). CDR3: CASSRGQNNSPLHF. The CDR3 nucleotides are TGTGCCAGCAGCCGAGGACAAAATAATTCACCCCTCCACTTT.